The clone carrying this TCR beta chain has only a few counts. The antigen is unknown. At one end, the junction sequence differs from germline, possibly due to a read error. TCRdb itself ran the 5' RACE reads through MiXCR, one entry per CDR3 protein. The sample shows roughly 350,000 distinct CDR3 sequences, about 12% of them seen only once. This entry belongs to a study of identical twins. Germline CDR1 and CDR2: LGHNT and FRNRAP. The CDR3 totals 14 residues. Regarding the study as a whole: One should note that invariant MAIT and iNKT cells could partly confound zero-insertion analyses. In monozygotic twins, models underestimated the sharing of out-of-frame TCR alpha. These conclusions were based on statistical analysis (cross-sectional, not following the same donors).

The sample was also reused in another study, on yellow fever vaccine responses in identical twins.

The clonotype comes from a woman between 18 and 30 years old in good health. The chain combines TRBV12-5 with TRBJ1-2; no definite D call. The sequenced sample was CD8+ T cells sorted from blood. The CDR3 region is CAGGPGGPVNGYTF. CDR3 sequence (DNA): TGTGCTGGTGGTCCGGGCGGTCCTGTCAATGGCTACACCTTC.